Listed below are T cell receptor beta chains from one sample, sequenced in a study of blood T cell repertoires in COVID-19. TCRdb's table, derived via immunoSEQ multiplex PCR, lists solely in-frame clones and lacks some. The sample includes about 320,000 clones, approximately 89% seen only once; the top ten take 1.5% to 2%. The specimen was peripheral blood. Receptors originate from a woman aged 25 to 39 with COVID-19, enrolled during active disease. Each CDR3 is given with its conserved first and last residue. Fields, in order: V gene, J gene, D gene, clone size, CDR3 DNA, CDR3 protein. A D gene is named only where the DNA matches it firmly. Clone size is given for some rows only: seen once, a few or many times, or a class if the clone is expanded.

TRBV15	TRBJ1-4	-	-	TGTGCCACAGGACGGGGGACTAATGAAAAACTGTTTTTT	CATGRGTNEKLFF
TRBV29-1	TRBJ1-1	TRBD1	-	TGCAGCGCCGAAGACAGGGGCTCTACTGAAGCTTTCTTT	CSAEDRGSTEAFF
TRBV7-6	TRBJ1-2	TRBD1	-	TGTGCCAGCAGCTTAGCGTCTTTGGGACAGGGGTCTGATGGCTACACCTTC	CASSLASLGQGSDGYTF
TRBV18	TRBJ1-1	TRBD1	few	TGTGCCAGCTCACGATATGGACAGGGGAACACTGAAGCTTTCTTT	CASSRYGQGNTEAFF
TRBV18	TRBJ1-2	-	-	TGTGCCAGCTCACAAACCAGCGGGTTTAACTATGGCTACACCTTC	CASSQTSGFNYGYTF
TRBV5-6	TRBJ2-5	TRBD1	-	TGTGCCAGCAGCTTCGGACAGGGAGAGACCCAGTACTTC	CASSFGQGETQYF
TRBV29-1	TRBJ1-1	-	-	TGCAGCGTTGGGCAGGGAAACACTGAAGCTTTCTTT	CSVGQGNTEAFF
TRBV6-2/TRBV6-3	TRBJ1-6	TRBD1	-	TGTGCCAGCAGTACCGGACAGGGGGCGTCACCCCTCCACTTT	CASSTGQGASPLHF
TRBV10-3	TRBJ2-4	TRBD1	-	TGTGCCATCAGTGGGGGGACAGGAGAAAACATTCAGTACTTC	CAISGGTGENIQYF
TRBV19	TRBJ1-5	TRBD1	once	TGTGCCAGTAGTCCTACAGGGGGCAATCAGCCCCAGCATTTT	CASSPTGGNQPQHF
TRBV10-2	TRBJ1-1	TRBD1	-	TGCGCCAGTGTACAAAAGGGACAGGTGAACACTGAAGCTTTCTTT	CASVQKGQVNTEAFF
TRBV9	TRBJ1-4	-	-	TGTGCCAGCAGCGACAGGGCCTTAGGAGAAAAACTGTTTTTT	CASSDRALGEKLFF
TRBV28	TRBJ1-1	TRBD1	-	TGTGCCAGCAGTTTAGGGCAGGGGGTCGGTGAAGCTTTCTTT	CASSLGQGVGEAFF
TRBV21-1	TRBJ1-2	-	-	TGTGCCAGCAGCAACCACAGGATTGAGAACTATGGCTACACCTTC	CASSNHRIENYGYTF
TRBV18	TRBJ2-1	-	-	TGTGCCAGCTCACACGAAATAGGGGGACCGAGGGAGCAGTTCTTC	CASSHEIGGPREQFF
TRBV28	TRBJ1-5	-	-	TGTGCCAGCGGACGACACTCGGGGCAGCCCCAGCATTTT	CASGRHSGQPQHF
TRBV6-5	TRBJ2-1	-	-	TGTGCCAGCAGTTACGGAGGTCGGCAGAGCGAGCAGTTCTTC	CASSYGGRQSEQFF